A selection of T cell receptor beta chains follows, all from one sample in a study of control samples from healthy donors and cancer patients. Clones were read by immunoSEQ multiplex PCR, and TCRdb kept only the in-frame ones, dropping some. The table includes about 75,000 clones, less than 95% detected once. Sequenced material: blood. The receptors stem from a woman between 40 and 50 years old in good health. The CDR3 runs from the conserved cysteine through the conserved F or W. The D gene is left open where the match is weak. Only part of the rows carry a size: once, few, many, or a class if the clone is expanded.

J: TRBJ1-2; size: .; length: 13; V: TRBV12-3/TRBV12-4; D: .; CDR3: CASSPSYLARYTF
J: TRBJ2-3; size: .; length: 15; V: TRBV6-2/TRBV6-3; D: .; CDR3: CASSYLGARDDTQYF
J: TRBJ2-1; size: .; length: 14; V: TRBV6-5; D: .; CDR3: CASSYRAPYNEQFF
J: TRBJ1-1; size: once; length: 15; V: TRBV14; D: .; CDR3: CASSQERDIYTEAFF
J: TRBJ1-1; size: .; length: 13; V: TRBV28; D: TRBD1; CDR3: CASRMRGHTEAFF
J: TRBJ1-2; size: once; length: 15; V: TRBV27; D: .; CDR3: CASSLGPRPLYGYTF
J: TRBJ1-3; size: .; length: 15; V: TRBV5-1; D: .; CDR3: CASSIWGLNGNTIYF
J: TRBJ1-2; size: .; length: 12; V: TRBV27; D: TRBD1; CDR3: CASSLTGDGYTF
J: TRBJ1-2; size: .; length: 15; V: TRBV28; D: .; CDR3: CASSPQALRSYGYTF
J: TRBJ2-7; size: .; length: 13; V: TRBV28; D: .; CDR3: CASSRSIAYEQYF
J: TRBJ2-1; size: .; length: 14; V: TRBV18; D: .; CDR3: CASSPPSSYNEQFF
J: TRBJ1-6; size: once; length: 17; V: TRBV4-3; D: TRBD1; CDR3: CASSQEVPGQGHSPLHF
J: TRBJ2-1; size: .; length: 15; V: TRBV19; D: .; CDR3: CASSIGVADHNEQFF
J: TRBJ2-7; size: .; length: 13; V: TRBV13; D: .; CDR3: CASSVTGIYEQYF
J: TRBJ1-4; size: .; length: 11; V: TRBV2; D: .; CDR3: CASSEADELFF
J: TRBJ2-7; size: .; length: 15; V: TRBV7-6; D: .; CDR3: CASSLAGGGGGEQYF
J: TRBJ2-7; size: .; length: 14; V: TRBV9; D: TRBD2; CDR3: CASSVFSGANEQYF
J: TRBJ1-6; size: .; length: 19; V: TRBV7-8; D: .; CDR3: CASSLAVGGTPDYNSPLHF
J: TRBJ1-3; size: .; length: 16; V: TRBV4-1; D: TRBD1; CDR3: CASSLTGAHSGNTIYF
J: TRBJ2-2; size: .; length: 14; V: TRBV29-1; D: .; CDR3: CSVEGRLNTGELFF
J: TRBJ1-2; size: once; length: 15; V: TRBV5-1; D: TRBD1; CDR3: CASSSPGQHSYGYTF
J: TRBJ2-3; size: .; length: 16; V: TRBV28; D: TRBD2; CDR3: CASNSGRGGHTDTQYF
J: TRBJ1-4; size: .; length: 15; V: TRBV2; D: .; CDR3: CASSEGGSGNEKLFF
J: TRBJ2-3; size: few; length: 16; V: TRBV7-2; D: .; CDR3: CASSNPLGAGTDTQYF
J: TRBJ2-1; size: .; length: 17; V: TRBV19; D: TRBD2; CDR3: CASSKGLAGGFRNEQFF
J: TRBJ1-5; size: .; length: 16; V: TRBV10-3; D: .; CDR3: CAISELDKGRNQPQHF
J: TRBJ2-2; size: .; length: 15; V: TRBV5-1; D: .; CDR3: CASSVLPGNTGELFF
J: TRBJ2-7; size: once; length: 15; V: TRBV13; D: TRBD2; CDR3: CASSLVASGSYEQYF
J: TRBJ1-3; size: .; length: 15; V: TRBV5-1; D: .; CDR3: CASSLNSNSGNTIYF
J: TRBJ2-7; size: .; length: 15; V: TRBV5-5; D: .; CDR3: CASSASGAGYYEQYF
J: TRBJ2-3; size: .; length: 13; V: TRBV15; D: .; CDR3: CATSSPSERTQYF
J: TRBJ1-2; size: .; length: 15; V: TRBV5-6; D: TRBD1; CDR3: CASSPTTGFNYGYTF
J: TRBJ2-5; size: once; length: 11; V: TRBV6-5; D: .; CDR3: CASRKEETQYF
J: TRBJ2-7; size: .; length: 15; V: TRBV6-5; D: TRBD2; CDR3: CASSRTSGISYEQYF
J: TRBJ1-2; size: .; length: 18; V: TRBV4-1; D: TRBD1; CDR3: CASSPPRDRALSNYGYTF
J: TRBJ2-1; size: .; length: 13; V: TRBV4-1; D: .; CDR3: CASSQDRGQEQFF
J: TRBJ1-2; size: .; length: 14; V: TRBV11-2; D: TRBD1; CDR3: CASSSLTGDYGYTF